The 6 T cell receptor beta chains in this list originate from one sample, sequenced in a study of blood T cells in healthy people across ages. The authors ran a second PCR of 7 to 11 cycles using a sample-barcoded 5' primer and a J-beta primer mix. TCRdb called the 5' RACE reads again in MiXCR, with one record for every CDR3 protein. Seen here are fewer than 2,000,000 distinct CDR3 sequences, roughly two fifths observed once, and the top ten hold 23%. Sequencing input: blood. These TCRs come from a human donor in good health.

V is TRBV2 and J is TRBJ2-4; no clear D gene. With the DNA end fitting TRBJ2-7 better, the J assignment may be wrong. Germline values: CDR1 SNHLY, CDR2 FYNNEI. The CDR3 runs 13 residues. CDR3 bases: TGTGCCAGCAGGGCGGATCACAGCCACGAGCAGTACTTC. This codes for CASRADHSHEQYF.

V is TRBV20-1 and J is TRBJ2-4, with TRBD2 matching over 11 bases. In germline, CDR1 is DFQATT, CDR2 SNEGSKA (reference sequence). The CDR3 is 18 residues long. J was trimmed by 0 bases and V by 3 bases; bases with no gene match: 10. The CDR3 DNA reads TGCAGTGCTAGGGCGGGACTAGCGGACCAATTAGCCAAAAACATTCAGTACTTC. Its translation: CSARAGLADQLAKNIQYF.

This clonotype has just a few counts. The V and J genes are TRBV20-1 and TRBJ2-5, with 7 bases that match TRBD2. In germline, CDR1 is DFQATT, CDR2 SNEGSKA (reference sequence). This CDR3 contains 15 residues. V dropped 4 bases and J dropped 2; count of bases not matched to a gene: 10. In nucleotides, the CDR3 is TGCAGTGCTAACCCATGGGGGGGGTTACAAGAGACCCAGTACTTC. Protein product: CSANPWGGLQETQYF.

The chain carries TRBV5-1 and TRBJ1-6; no clear D gene. Germline assignment: CDR1 SGHRS and CDR2 YFSETQ. V shed 0 bases and J shed 0 bases, with 7 bases lying between them. The CDR3 runs 16 residues. CDR3 sequence (DNA): TGCGCCAGCAGCTTGGTCAGGAGCTCCTATAATTCACCCCTCCACTTT. Translation: CASSLVRSSYNSPLHF.

As concerns this clonotype: With a much larger clone just one base away, this may be a read error. The chain uses TRBV12-3 or TRBV12-4 and TRBJ2-1; D is undetermined. V lost 5 bases to trimming and J lost 9 bases, with 5 bases between them. CDR3 length equals 10 residues. Here the CDR3 reads CASSDTEQFF. As DNA, the CDR3 is TGTGCCAGCAGTGACACTGAGCAGTTCTTC.

The chain couples TRBV3-1 to TRBJ2-1; D may correspond to TRBD1 or TRBD2 (6 bases each). Germline assignment: CDR1 LGHDT and CDR2 YNNKEL (reference sequence). The CDR3 extends over 13 amino acids. Trimming shortened V by 3 bases and J by 8 bases, and 11 bases separated the two germline ends. The CDR3 spells CASSHNGGYEQFF. Here the CDR3 DNA reads TGTGCCAGCAGCCACAACGGGGGCTATGAGCAGTTCTTC.